The 12 T cell receptor beta chains below come from one sample, sequenced in a study of T cell responses to AZD1222 COVID-19 vaccine. Using immunoSEQ multiplex PCR, the repertoire was profiled, and TCRdb retains in-frame clones only, with some absent. The data hold 20,000 to 25,000 clones, with about nine tenths observed a single time. Material: peripheral blood, obtained 28 days after the second AZD1222 dose. All receptors come from an adult who received the AZD1222 COVID-19 vaccine.

The chain combines TRBV21-1 with TRBJ2-3; the table's D gene call, TRBD2, was not cross checked with the DNA. TRBV21-1 is marked as a pseudogene. This CDR3 has 16 residues. The CDR3 is CASSSGGPDSTDTQYF. DNA for the CDR3: TGTGCCAGCAGCAGTGGAGGCCCCGATTCCACAGATACGCAGTATTTT.

This sequence joins TRBV28 and TRBJ1-5, with D tentatively TRBD1 (6 bases). The germline V gene encodes CDR1 MDHEN and CDR2 SYDVKM. V lost 5 bases, J lost 2 bases, and 13 bases lay in between. The CDR3 extends over 15 amino acids. DNA for the CDR3: TGTGCCAGCAGTCGGACAGACCGGGGCAATCAGCCCCAGCATTTT. It is translated as CASSRTDRGNQPQHF.

The rearrangement joins TRBV6-5 to TRBJ2-7, with unresolved D. The CDR3 runs 15 residues. With 0 bases removed from V and 3 bases from J, the gap between germline ends came to 12 bases. Germline-derived CDR1 and CDR2 are MNHEY and SVGAGI. The CDR3: CASSYSSLGLYEQYF. Here the CDR3 DNA reads TGTGCCAGCAGTTACTCCTCGTTGGGCCTCTACGAGCAGTACTTC.

The rearrangement links TRBV6-5 to TRBJ1-5; D remains unclear. The germline V and J ends were trimmed by 2 bases and 9 bases, with 14 bases remaining between them. There are 14 residues in the CDR3. Germline CDR1 reads MNHEY; CDR2 reads SVGAGI. The CDR3 sequence: CASSYQSQLGPQHF. Here the CDR3 DNA reads TGTGCCAGCAGTTACCAGTCCCAGCTGGGGCCCCAGCATTTT.

This clone was recorded once. V gene TRBV19 combines with J gene TRBJ2-5; TRBD1 matches 8 bases. CDR1 is LNHDA and CDR2 is SQIVND in the germline V gene (reference sequence). With 4 bases clipped from V and 5 bases from J, the junction kept 6 bases outside the gene matches. The CDR3 covers 14 residues. The CDR3 DNA is TGTGCCAGTAGTACCGGACAGGGTGAGGAGACCCAGTACTTC. The encoded protein is CASSTGQGEETQYF.

The chain carries TRBV5-1 and TRBJ2-7; 10 bases are a match to TRBD1. There are 15 residues in the CDR3. The junction had 7 bases not matched to a gene; V was cut back by 2 bases and J by 5 bases. From germline, CDR1 is SGHRS and CDR2 YFSETQ. CDR3 in amino acids: CASSFSGQGTHEQYF. CDR3 in DNA: TGCGCCAGCAGCTTTTCGGGACAGGGGACCCACGAGCAGTACTTC.

The chain is built from TRBV19 and TRBJ2-5; D call uncertain. The CDR3 extends over 13 amino acids. V lost 3 bases to trimming and J lost 0 bases, with 5 bases between them. Germline CDR1 is LNHDA and CDR2 is SQIVND (reference sequence). Here the CDR3 DNA reads TGTGCCAGTAGTATGATCAACCAAGAGACCCAGTACTTC. The encoded protein is CASSMINQETQYF.

This sequence joins TRBV19 and TRBJ1-1; no firm D call. From germline, CDR1 is LNHDA and CDR2 SQIVND (reference sequence). Trimming cost V 5 bases and J 5 bases, with 12 bases left between them. This CDR3 contains 13 residues. The CDR3 protein is CASSLGRWTEAFF. DNA of the CDR3: TGTGCCAGTAGTTTAGGCAGGTGGACTGAAGCTTTCTTT. Using reference TRBV19 and TRBJ1-1 for the parts outside the CDR3, the full variable domain is DGGITQSPKYLFRKEGQNVTLSCEQNLNHDAMYWYRQDPGQGLRLIYYSQIVNDFQKGDIAEGYSVSREKKESFPLTVTSAQKNPTAFYLCASSLGRWTEAFFGQGTRLTVV.

The rearrangement uses TRBV13 and TRBJ2-5, with 7 positions matching TRBD2. CDR3 length equals 13 residues. With V trimmed by 6 bases and J by 6 bases, 7 bases remained unmatched. Germline CDR1 is PRHDT and CDR2 is FYEKMQ (reference sequence). CDR3 sequence: CASSSREGKTQYF. DNA of the CDR3: TGTGCCAGCAGTTCCAGGGAGGGAAAGACCCAGTACTTC.

The CDR3 DNA is TGTGCCAGCAGGGCGAGAAACACCGGGGAGCTGTTTTTT. Amino acid sequence: CASRARNTGELFF. The rearrangement joins TRBV6-4 to TRBJ2-2, with D unresolved. CDR3 length equals 13 residues. The germline V gene encodes CDR1 MRHNA and CDR2 SNTAGT. V lost 6 bases, J lost 2 bases, and 7 bases lay in between.

This clone was seen more than once but under ten times. This chain uses TRBV10-3 with TRBJ1-6; 9 nucleotides match TRBD1. This CDR3 comprises 13 residues. V lost 11 bases, J lost 7 bases, and 6 bases stayed unmatched. Per germline, CDR1 ENHRY and CDR2 SYGVKD. The CDR3 is CAAQGAGNSPLHF. The DNA of the CDR3 is TGTGCCGCACAGGGGGCTGGAAATTCACCCCTCCACTTT.

The chain has TRBV5-1 and TRBJ1-1, with no clear D. Germline lookup yields CDR1 SGHRS and CDR2 YFSETQ. Trimming removed 2 bases from V and 1 base from J, with 6 bases in between. The CDR3 has 13 residues. The CDR3 DNA reads as TGCGCCAGCAGCTTAGGACCGAACACTGAAGCTTTCTTT. This sequence encodes CASSLGPNTEAFF. Supplemented by reference TRBV5-1 and TRBJ1-1, the full variable domain reads KAGVTQTPRYLIKTRGQQVTLSCSPISGHRSVSWYQQTPGQGLQFLFEYFSETQRNKGNFPGRFSGRQFSNSRSEMNVSTLELGDSALYLCASSLGPNTEAFFGQGTRLTVV.